A selection of T cell receptor beta chains follows, all from one sample in a study of radiation and T cells in renal cell carcinoma. Assay: immunoSEQ multiplex PCR; the TCRdb copy retains only in-frame clones and omits some. Among 130,000 to 150,000 clones, 88% were seen once, and the ten largest hold around 4%. The sample here was blood, taken from a patient whose treatment included radiotherapy and nephrectomy. Source of these receptors: a woman aged 70-85 years with renal cell carcinoma. Each CDR3 is given with its conserved first and last residue. Fields, in order: D gene, V gene, J gene, clone size, CDR3 DNA, CDR3 protein. The D gene is left open where the match is weak. The size field is filled for only some rows; it gives once, few, many or a size class.

.	TRBV6-5	TRBJ2-3	.	TGTGCCAGCAGTTACGACGGACTAACAGATACGCAGTATTTT	CASSYDGLTDTQYF
TRBD1	TRBV6-5	TRBJ2-5	.	TGTGCCAGCACCCCGACAGGGGGGATCCAAGAGACCCAGTACTTC	CASTPTGGIQETQYF
.	TRBV11-3	TRBJ1-3	.	TGTGCCAGCTCTCCGGCCCGACAGCTTGGAAACACCATATATTTT	CASSPARQLGNTIYF
.	TRBV5-1	TRBJ2-3	.	TGCGCCAGCAGCTTGGGCGGGGCCCCAGATACGCAGTATTTT	CASSLGGAPDTQYF
.	TRBV5-6	TRBJ2-3	.	TGTGCCAGCAGCCCTTCCGGACCTAGCACAGATACGCAGTATTTT	CASSPSGPSTDTQYF
.	TRBV19	TRBJ2-1	.	TGTGCCAGTCGAGGACCTAACTCCTACAATGAGCAGTTCTTC	CASRGPNSYNEQFF
.	TRBV25-1	TRBJ1-1	.	TGTGCCAGCAGTGCACAGGGCAACACTGAAGCTTTCTTT	CASSAQGNTEAFF
.	TRBV7-9	TRBJ2-2	.	TGTGCCAGCGGTGCCCCCGGGGAGCTGTTTTTT	CASGAPGELFF
TRBD1	TRBV9	TRBJ2-7	.	TGTGCCAGCAGCGTAGGGGCGGACAGGGCCTACGAGCAGTACTTC	CASSVGADRAYEQYF
TRBD2	TRBV7-6	TRBJ2-5	.	TGTGCCAGCACCCCTAGCGGGGGGGCCCGAGAGACCCAGTACTTC	CASTPSGGARETQYF
TRBD2	TRBV30	TRBJ2-1	.	TGTGCCTGGAACACGGGGGGGCAGTCCAATGAGCAGTTCTTC	CAWNTGGQSNEQFF
TRBD2	TRBV5-8	TRBJ2-3	.	TGTGCCAGCACCAAAATACGGGGGGGAACAGATACGCAGTATTTT	CASTKIRGGTDTQYF
TRBD1	TRBV4-3	TRBJ1-2	.	TGCGCCAGCAGCCAAGATAGACAGGGGGGCTATGGCTACACCTTC	CASSQDRQGGYGYTF
TRBD1	TRBV28	TRBJ1-5	.	TGTGCCAGCAGTTTATCAGGGGGCGGGCAGCCCCAGCATTTT	CASSLSGGGQPQHF
TRBD1	TRBV7-3	TRBJ1-6	.	TGTGCCAGCAGCTCGACAGGGGGTAATAATTCACCCCTCCACTTT	CASSSTGGNNSPLHF
TRBD1	TRBV2	TRBJ1-2	.	TGTGCCAGCAGGCCCGGGACAGGGGGCTTTGGCTACACCTTC	CASRPGTGGFGYTF
.	TRBV7-8	TRBJ2-3	.	TGTGCCAGCAGCCTCCCGGGGACAGATACGCAGTATTTT	CASSLPGTDTQYF
.	TRBV6-6	TRBJ1-1	.	TGTGCCAGCAGCCCCAATGCCGCTCGGGGTGCTTTCTTT	CASSPNAARGAFF
.	TRBV7-9	TRBJ1-2	.	TGTGCCAGCAGCTTAGGGTCGGGACCCTATGGCTACACCTTC	CASSLGSGPYGYTF
.	TRBV30	TRBJ2-5	.	TGTGCCTGGAGGAGCGGAAAAGAGACCCAGTACTTC	CAWRSGKETQYF
.	TRBV6-1	TRBJ2-7	.	TGTGCCAGCAGTAGATTGGACCCCGGTTACGAGCAGTACTTC	CASSRLDPGYEQYF
TRBD2	TRBV5-1	TRBJ2-1	once	TGCGCCAGCAGCTTTAGCGGGAGAGATTACAATGAGCAGTTCTTC	CASSFSGRDYNEQFF
.	TRBV7-9	TRBJ1-5	.	TGTGCCAGCAGCTTAGGAGGGAGATCCAATCAGCCCCAGCATTTT	CASSLGGRSNQPQHF
TRBD1	TRBV18	TRBJ1-2	.	TGTGCCAGCTCACCACAGGGGGCCTCTGGCTACACCTTC	CASSPQGASGYTF
.	TRBV28	TRBJ1-5	.	TGTGCCAGCAAGGCCGGGACCCATCAGCCCCAGCATTTT	CASKAGTHQPQHF
TRBD2	TRBV5-6	TRBJ2-5	.	TGTGCCAGCAGCTTCAGGTCCAGCGGGGCCGGGGAGACCCAGTACTTC	CASSFRSSGAGETQYF
TRBD1	TRBV5-1	TRBJ2-3	.	TGCGCCAGCAGCTCCGGAGACAGGGCCACCACAGATACGCAGTATTTT	CASSSGDRATTDTQYF
.	TRBV18	TRBJ1-6	.	TGTGCCAGCTCAGCCGACAGGATTAATTCACCCCTCCACTTT	CASSADRINSPLHF
.	TRBV11-3	TRBJ1-6	.	TGTGCCAGCAGCTCCGGACAGTCTAATTCACCCCTCCACTTT	CASSSGQSNSPLHF
.	TRBV2	TRBJ1-2	few	TGTGCCAGCAGGGTAGAGTGGGATGGCTACACCTTC	CASRVEWDGYTF
TRBD1	TRBV29-1	TRBJ2-2	.	TGCAGCGTTTCGGACAGGCCGAACACCGGGGAGCTGTTTTTT	CSVSDRPNTGELFF